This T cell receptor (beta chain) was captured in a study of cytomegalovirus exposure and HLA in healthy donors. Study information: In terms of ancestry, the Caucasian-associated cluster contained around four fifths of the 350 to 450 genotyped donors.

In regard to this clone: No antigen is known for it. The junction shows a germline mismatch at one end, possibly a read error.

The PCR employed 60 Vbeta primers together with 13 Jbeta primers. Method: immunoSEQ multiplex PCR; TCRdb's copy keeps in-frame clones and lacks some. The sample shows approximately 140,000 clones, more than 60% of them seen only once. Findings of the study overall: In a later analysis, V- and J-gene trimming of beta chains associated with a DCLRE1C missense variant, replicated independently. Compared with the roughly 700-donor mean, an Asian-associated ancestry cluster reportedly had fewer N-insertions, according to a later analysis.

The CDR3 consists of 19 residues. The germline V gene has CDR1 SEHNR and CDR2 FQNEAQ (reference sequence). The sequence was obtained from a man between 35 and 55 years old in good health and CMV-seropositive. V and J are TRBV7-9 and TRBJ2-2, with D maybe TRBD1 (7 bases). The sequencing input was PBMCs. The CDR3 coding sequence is TGTTCCAGCAGCTTATATAGGTGGAGGGACAGAGAAAGCACCGGGGAGCTGTTTTTT. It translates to CSSSLYRWRDRESTGELFF.